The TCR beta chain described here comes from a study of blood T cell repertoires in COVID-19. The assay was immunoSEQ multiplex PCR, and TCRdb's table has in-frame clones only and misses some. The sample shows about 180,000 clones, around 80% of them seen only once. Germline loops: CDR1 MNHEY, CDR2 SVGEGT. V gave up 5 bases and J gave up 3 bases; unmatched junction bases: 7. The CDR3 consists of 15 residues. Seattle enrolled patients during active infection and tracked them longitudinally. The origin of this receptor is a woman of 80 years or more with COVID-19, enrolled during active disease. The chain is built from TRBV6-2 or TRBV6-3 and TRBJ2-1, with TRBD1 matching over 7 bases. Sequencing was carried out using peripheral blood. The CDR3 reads CASSLDRVGYNEQFF. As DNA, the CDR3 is TGTGCCAGCAGTCTCGACAGGGTGGGCTACAATGAGCAGTTCTTC.